The 2 T cell receptor beta chains below come from one sample, sequenced in a study of cytomegalovirus exposure and HLA in healthy donors. Both 60 Vbeta primers and 13 Jbeta primers went into the PCR. Clones were sequenced by immunoSEQ multiplex PCR, and TCRdb holds only the in-frame ones, with some missing. The sample consists of around 130,000 clones, roughly 80% of them appearing once. The sample taken for sequencing was PBMCs. These receptors originate from a woman aged 18-35 years in good health and CMV-seronegative.

This clone was seen just once. The chain carries TRBV25-1 and TRBJ1-5; tentatively, D is TRBD1 (5 bases). Trimming removed 4 bases at V and 4 bases at J, with 14 bases between. The CDR3 is made up of 15 amino acids. Germline values: CDR1 MGHDK, CDR2 SYGVNS. CDR3: CASSAFAQGNQPQHF. CDR3 DNA: TGTGCCAGCAGTGCTTTCGCTCAGGGAAATCAGCCCCAGCATTTT. The full variable domain, rest sourced from reference TRBV25-1 and TRBJ1-5, is EADIYQTPRYLVIGTGKKITLECSQTMGHDKMYWYQQDPGMELHLIHYSYGVNSTEKGDLSSESTVSRIRTEHFPLTLESARPSHTSQYLCASSAFAQGNQPQHFGDGTRLSIL.

This clone turned up a few times. This chain connects TRBV5-6 to TRBJ1-2; 7 nucleotides match TRBD1. The CDR3 consists of 14 residues. Looked up from germline, CDR1 is SGHDT and CDR2 is YYEEEE. Germline trimming cut 2 bases from V and 8 bases from J; bases unmatched to any gene: 9. The CDR3 sequence: CASSLRQGEGGYTF. In nucleotides, the CDR3 is TGTGCCAGCAGCTTAAGACAGGGTGAAGGAGGCTACACCTTC. Full variable domain (outside the CDR3, taken from reference TRBV5-6 and TRBJ1-2): DAGVTQSPTHLIKTRGQQVTLRCSPKSGHDTVSWYQQALGQGPQFIFQYYEEEERQRGNFPDRFSGHQFPNYSSELNVNALLLGDSALYLCASSLRQGEGGYTFGSGTRLTVV.